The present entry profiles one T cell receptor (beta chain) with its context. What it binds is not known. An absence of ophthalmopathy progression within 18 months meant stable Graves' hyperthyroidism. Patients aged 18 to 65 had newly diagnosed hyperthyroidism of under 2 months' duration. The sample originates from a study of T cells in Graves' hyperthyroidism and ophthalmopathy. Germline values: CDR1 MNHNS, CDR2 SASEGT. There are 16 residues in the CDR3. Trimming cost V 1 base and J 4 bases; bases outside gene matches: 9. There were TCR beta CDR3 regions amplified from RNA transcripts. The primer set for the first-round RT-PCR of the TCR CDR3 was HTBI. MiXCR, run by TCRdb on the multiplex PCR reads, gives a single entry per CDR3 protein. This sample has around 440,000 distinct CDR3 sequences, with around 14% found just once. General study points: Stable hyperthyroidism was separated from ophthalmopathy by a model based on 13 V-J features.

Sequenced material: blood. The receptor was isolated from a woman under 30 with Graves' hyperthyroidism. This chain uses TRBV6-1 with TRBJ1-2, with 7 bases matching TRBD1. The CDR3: CASSEGAGTEGYGYTF. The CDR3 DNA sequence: TGTGCCAGCAGTGAAGGGGCCGGGACAGAGGGCTATGGCTACACCTTC.